The source of this T cell receptor beta chain is a study of cytomegalovirus exposure and HLA in healthy donors. Study outcomes and limitations: Most sequenced TCRs were rare (though some public TCRs occurred in many donors).

Measured with immunoSEQ multiplex PCR; TCRdb has only the in-frame clones, and not every one. The sample lists about 110,000 clones, 88% occurring once. This CDR3 comprises 17 residues. The ends lost 1 base at V and 1 base at J; junction bases unmatched: 11. CDR1 is SGHRS, CDR2 YFSETQ, per germline. This clone was seen a single time. Its antigen remains unidentified. The sequence derives from a woman aged 25 to 39 in good health and CMV-seropositive. V and J are TRBV5-1 and TRBJ2-7; 7 bases map to TRBD2. The sequenced sample was PBMCs. This CDR3 reads CASSLRRREHPSYEQYF. The CDR3 DNA follows: TGCGCCAGCAGCTTGCGTCGGCGGGAGCACCCATCCTACGAGCAGTACTTC.